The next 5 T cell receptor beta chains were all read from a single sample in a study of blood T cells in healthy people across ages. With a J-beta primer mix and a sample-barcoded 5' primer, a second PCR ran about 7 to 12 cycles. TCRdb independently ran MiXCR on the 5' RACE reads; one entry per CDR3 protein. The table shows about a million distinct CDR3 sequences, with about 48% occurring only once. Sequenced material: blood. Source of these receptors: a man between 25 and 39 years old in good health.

Written as DNA, the CDR3 is TGTGCCAGCAGCGCCGGGACAGTGCCGAACACTGAAGCTTTCTTT. Translated: CASSAGTVPNTEAFF. The chain has TRBV5-6 and TRBJ1-1, with TRBD1 identical over 7 bases. The CDR3 totals 15 residues. V gave up 4 bases and J gave up 1 base; unmatched junction bases: 7. Per the germline V gene, CDR1 is SGHDT and CDR2 is YYEEEE.

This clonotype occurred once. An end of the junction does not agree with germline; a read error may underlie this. The chain's CDR3 is CASSWGTGDSGANVPTF. CDR3 DNA sequence: TGTGCCAGCAGTTGGGGGACAGGGGACTCCGGGGCCAACGTCCCGACTTTC. V usage is TRBV28 and J usage is TRBJ2-6; 10 nucleotides align to TRBD1. CDR3 length equals 17 residues. The germline CDR1 and CDR2 sequences are MDHEN and SYDVKM.

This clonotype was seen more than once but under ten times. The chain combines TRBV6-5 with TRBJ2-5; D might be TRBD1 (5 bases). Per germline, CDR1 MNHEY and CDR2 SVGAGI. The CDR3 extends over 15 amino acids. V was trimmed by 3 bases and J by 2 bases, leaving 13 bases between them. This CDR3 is CASSYNRQGQETQYF. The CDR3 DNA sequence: TGTGCCAGCAGTTATAATCGGCAGGGACAAGAGACCCAGTACTTC.

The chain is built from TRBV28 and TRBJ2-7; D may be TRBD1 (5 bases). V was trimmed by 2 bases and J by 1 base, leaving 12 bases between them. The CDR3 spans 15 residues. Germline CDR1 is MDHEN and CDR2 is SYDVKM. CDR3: CASSLSRVGSYEQYF. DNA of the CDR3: TGTGCCAGCAGTTTAAGCAGGGTCGGGTCCTACGAGCAGTACTTC.

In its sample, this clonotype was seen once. CDR3 in DNA: TGCGCCAGCAGCCTCCCTGCTAGCGGAGGGCCCGAGATGATGTATTTT. This codes for CASSLPASGGPEMMYF. The chain uses TRBV4-1 and TRBJ2-3; 7 positions agree with TRBD2. The germline V gene encodes CDR1 MGHRA and CDR2 YSYEKL. The CDR3 is made up of 16 amino acids. V lost 4 bases, J lost 14 bases, and 21 bases stayed unmatched.